This T cell receptor (beta chain) was profiled in a study of beta chain features in type 1 diabetes. Study observations and caveats: The study left unresolved whether HLA type influences TCRB rearrangement.

This clone was observed a handful of times. The antigen remains unidentified. Each sorted population was over 98% pure. Expressed TCRB transcripts got sequenced, as all isolated RNA was reverse transcribed. Only in-frame clones appear in the TCRdb table, and some are missing; sequencing was by immunoSEQ multiplex PCR. Among 150,000 to 200,000 clones listed, approximately 9.9% were seen once. V was pared by 6 bases and J by 3 bases, with 6 bases between. This CDR3 region has 12 residues. The V gene's germline CDR1 is MGHRA and CDR2 YSYEKL. Input material: central memory CD4+ T cells from blood. This chain joins TRBV4-1 and TRBJ1-5; D is ambiguous. The source is a young woman in good health. The CDR3 sequence is CASSSPNQPQHF. The CDR3 DNA reads TGCGCCAGCAGTAGTCCCAATCAGCCCCAGCATTTT.